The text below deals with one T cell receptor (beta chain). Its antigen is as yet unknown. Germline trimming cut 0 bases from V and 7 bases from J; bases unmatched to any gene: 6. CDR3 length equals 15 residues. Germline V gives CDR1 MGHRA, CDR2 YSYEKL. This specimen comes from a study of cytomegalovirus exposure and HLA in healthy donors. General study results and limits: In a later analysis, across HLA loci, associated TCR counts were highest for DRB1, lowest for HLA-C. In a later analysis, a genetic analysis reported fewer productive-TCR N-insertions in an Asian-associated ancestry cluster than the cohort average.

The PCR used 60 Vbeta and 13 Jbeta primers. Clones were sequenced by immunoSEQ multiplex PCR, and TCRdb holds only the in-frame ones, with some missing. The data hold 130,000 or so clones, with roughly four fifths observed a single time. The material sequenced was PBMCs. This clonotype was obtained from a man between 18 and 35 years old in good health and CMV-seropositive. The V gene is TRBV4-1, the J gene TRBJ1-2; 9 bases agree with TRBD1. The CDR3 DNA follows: TGCGCCAGCAGCCAAGAAGGGACAGGGCTTGCTGGCTACACCTTC. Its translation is CASSQEGTGLAGYTF.